The 8 T cell receptor beta chains listed next were all sequenced from one sample in a study of blood T cell repertoires in COVID-19. The data were produced by immunoSEQ multiplex PCR, yet TCRdb's version contains in-frame clones alone and is incomplete. The table has approximately 150,000 clones, over 75% seen once. Specimen: PBMCs or T cells enriched from blood (not recorded which). The origin of the receptors is a woman in her thirties or forties with acute COVID-19.

The chain is built from TRBV3-1 (or the pseudogene TRBV3-2) and TRBJ1-5; D is undetermined. Germline values: CDR1 LGHDT, CDR2 YNNKEL (reference sequence). The CDR3 extends over 14 amino acids. The V and J ends lost 1 base and 6 bases respectively, with 10 bases between them. The CDR3 reads CASSQGIEGQPQHF. The CDR3 coding sequence is TGTGCCAGCAGCCAAGGAATCGAGGGTCAGCCCCAGCATTTT.

This chain links TRBV6-5 with TRBJ1-2; D remains unclear. The V end was cut by 10 bases, the J end by 8 bases, with 17 bases between. Germline V CDR1 and CDR2: MNHEY, SVGAGI. The CDR3 totals 12 residues. CDR3 protein: CAIRLHSGGYTF. CDR3 sequence (DNA): TGTGCCATACGCCTCCATTCGGGGGGCTACACCTTC.

This chain uses TRBV7-9 with TRBJ1-4; D perhaps matches TRBD1 (5 bases). This CDR3 comprises 13 residues. Germline V gene lookup returns CDR1 SEHNR and CDR2 FQNEAQ (reference sequence). The V and J ends lost 2 bases and 8 bases respectively, with 9 bases between them. CDR3 sequence: CASSLTGREKLFF. Written as DNA, the CDR3 is TGTGCCAGCAGCTTAACAGGTCGGGAAAAACTGTTTTTT. Full variable domain (rest looked up from reference TRBV7-9 and TRBJ1-4): DTGVSQNPRHKITKRGQNVTFRCDPISEHNRLYWYRQTLGQGPEFLTYFQNEAQLEKSRLLSDRFSAERPKGSFSTLEIQRTEQGDSAMYLCASSLTGREKLFFGSGTQLSVL.

This chain uses TRBV27 with TRBJ2-3; 13 bases are a match to TRBD2. The V gene's germline CDR1 is MNHEY and CDR2 SMNVEV (reference sequence). V gave up 6 bases and J gave up 0 bases; unmatched junction bases: 6. The CDR3 is 17 amino acids. As DNA, the CDR3 is TGTGCCAGCAGCTTGAAGGGACTAGCGGGAAGCACAGATACGCAGTATTTT. Residues: CASSLKGLAGSTDTQYF.

This clone was observed once. J is TRBJ2-3 and V is TRBV9, with TRBD1 matching 8 bases. The CDR3 spans 14 residues. Germline assignment: CDR1 SGDLS and CDR2 YYNGEE. The V gene end was trimmed by 3 bases and the J gene end by 4 bases; junction bases not matched to a gene: 4. In nucleotides, the CDR3 is TGTGCCAGCAGCGCGACAGGGGACGCAGATACGCAGTATTTT. It encodes CASSATGDADTQYF. The variable domain in full, with the rest retrieved from reference TRBV9 and TRBJ2-3, is DSGVTQTPKHLITATGQRVTLRCSPRSGDLSVYWYQQSLDQGLQFLIQYYNGEERAKGNILERFSAQQFPDLHSELNLSSLELGDSALYFCASSATGDADTQYFGPGTRLTVL.

The rearrangement uses TRBV25-1 and TRBJ2-7; D is perhaps TRBD2 (5 bases). There are 14 residues in the CDR3. Trimming cost V 7 bases and J 4 bases, with 17 bases left between them. Germline-derived CDR1 and CDR2 are MGHDK and SYGVNS. The CDR3 here is CASNNAGKRYEQYV. The CDR3 coding sequence is TGTGCCAGCAATAACGCCGGTAAGCGGTACGAGCAGTACGTC.

The genes are TRBV11-1 and TRBJ2-2; D is undetermined. Trimming shortened V by 1 base and J by 0 bases, and 3 bases separated the two germline ends. Germline CDR1 and CDR2: SGHAT and FQDESV (reference sequence). The CDR3 covers 14 residues. This CDR3 is CASSLGANTGELFF. The CDR3 coding sequence is TGTGCCAGCAGCTTAGGAGCGAACACCGGGGAGCTGTTTTTT.

This clone was found a few times. V is TRBV10-3 and J is TRBJ2-5, with TRBD2 identical over 8 bases. CDR1 is ENHRY and CDR2 is SYGVKD in the germline V gene. The CDR3 runs 15 residues. V lost 0 bases to trimming and J lost 9 bases; unmatched junction nucleotides: 9. CDR3 amino acids: CAISESGTRVEAQYF. The CDR3 coding sequence is TGTGCCATCAGTGAGTCCGGGACTAGGGTTGAGGCCCAGTACTTC.